One and the same sample provided the 6 T cell receptor beta chains below, sequenced in a study of blood T cell dynamics during melanoma immunotherapy (dated by TCRdb to the early 2020s). To prepare the library, the immunoSEQ multiplex PCR assay was applied. TCRdb retrieved this table from immuneACCESS and kept in-frame rearrangements only. Not all clones are present; in checked studies, unresolved V genes account for under half, and no reason is known for the remainder. The table for this sample lists about 22,000 clones; around nine tenths of them were counted only once. The ten largest clones capture approximately 1.1% of the sample. Sample time point, as interpreted from the label and publication: pre-treatment baseline. The starting material was blood, obtained from a patient treated with checkpoint blockade. Receptors were obtained from a human donor with melanoma.

A single count supports this clone. The J gene is TRBJ2-3, the V gene TRBV6-1, with D possibly TRBD2 on 5 matching bases. V was cut by 4 bases and J by 7 bases, with 15 bases left in between. The CDR3 totals 14 residues. Germline V gene data show CDR1 as MNHNS and CDR2 as SASEGT. The CDR3 sequence is CASSVSRTRNTQYF. DNA for the CDR3: TGTGCCAGCAGTGTAAGCAGAACTAGAAATACGCAGTATTTT.

This clone was detected only once. The chain joins TRBV28 to TRBJ1-5, with D perhaps TRBD1 (5 bases). V lost 7 bases, J lost 4 bases, and 17 bases lay in between. The CDR3 is 15 residues long. The germline V gene has CDR1 MDHEN and CDR2 SYDVKM. The DNA of the CDR3 is TGTGCCAGCACTCCCTGGGGCGGGGGGAATCAGCCCCAGCATTTT. This encodes CASTPWGGGNQPQHF.

The chain recombines TRBV5-8 with TRBJ1-2, with a possible D match to TRBD1 (5 bases). CDR1 and CDR2 (germline): SGHTS, YDEGEE. Trimming shortened V by 4 bases and J by 1 base, and 17 bases separated the two germline ends. The CDR3 extends over 16 amino acids. This chain's CDR3 is CASSGRGSTDNYGYTF. The CDR3 region has the DNA TGTGCCAGCAGCGGCCGGGGGAGCACAGATAACTATGGCTACACCTTC.

The V call is TRBV11-2, the J call TRBJ2-1; the match to TRBD2 covers 8 bases. Per germline, CDR1 SGHAT and CDR2 FQNNGV. V lost 5 bases, J lost 1 base, and 13 bases stayed unmatched. The CDR3 runs to 18 residues. CDR3 sequence reads: CASSRQLADDQSYNEQFF. The CDR3 bases are TGTGCCAGCAGCCGCCAACTAGCGGATGACCAGTCCTACAATGAGCAGTTCTTC.

This chain joins TRBV7-9 and TRBJ2-7; 8 positions agree with TRBD1. Germline V lookup: CDR1 SEHNR, CDR2 FQNEAQ (reference sequence). Losses at the gene ends were 4 bases for V and 0 bases for J; bases not matched to a gene: 11. CDR3 size: 17 residues. CDR3 coding DNA: TGTGCCAGCAGCTACAGGGGGACAGGAGACCTCTCCTACGAGCAGTACTTC. Protein: CASSYRGTGDLSYEQYF.

V is TRBV6-6 and J is TRBJ2-2, with 9 bases identical to TRBD1. V lost 6 bases, J lost 1 base, and 6 bases stayed unmatched. The CDR3 contains 16 residues. Germline V gene lookup returns CDR1 MNHNY and CDR2 SVGAGI (reference sequence). This CDR3 is CASRKPGQGNTGELFF. DNA for the CDR3: TGTGCCAGCAGAAAGCCGGGACAGGGGAACACCGGGGAGCTGTTTTTT.